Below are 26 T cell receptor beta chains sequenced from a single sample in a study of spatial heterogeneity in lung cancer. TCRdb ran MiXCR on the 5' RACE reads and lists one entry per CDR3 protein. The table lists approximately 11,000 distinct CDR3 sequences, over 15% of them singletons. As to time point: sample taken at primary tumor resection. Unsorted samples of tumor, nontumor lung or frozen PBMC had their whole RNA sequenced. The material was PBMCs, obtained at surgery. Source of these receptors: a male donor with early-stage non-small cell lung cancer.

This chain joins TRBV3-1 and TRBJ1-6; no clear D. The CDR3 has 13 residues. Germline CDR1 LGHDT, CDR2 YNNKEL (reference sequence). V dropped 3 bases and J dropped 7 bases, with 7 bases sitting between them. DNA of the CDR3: TGTGCCAGCAGCCATCCAGAGAATTCACCCCTCCACTTT. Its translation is CASSHPENSPLHF.

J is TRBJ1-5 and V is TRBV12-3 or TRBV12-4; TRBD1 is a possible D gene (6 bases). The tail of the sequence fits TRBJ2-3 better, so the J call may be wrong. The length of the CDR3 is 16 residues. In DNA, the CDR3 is TGTGCCAGCAGGCTAGGGACACTTAATAGCAATCAGCCCCAGTATTTT. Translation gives CASRLGTLNSNQPQYF.

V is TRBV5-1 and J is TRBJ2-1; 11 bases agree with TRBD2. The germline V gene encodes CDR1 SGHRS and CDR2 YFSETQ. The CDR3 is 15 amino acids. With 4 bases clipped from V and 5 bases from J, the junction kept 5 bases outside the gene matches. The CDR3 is CASSTQGLADNEQFF. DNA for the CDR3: TGCGCCAGCAGCACGCAGGGACTAGCGGACAATGAGCAGTTCTTC.

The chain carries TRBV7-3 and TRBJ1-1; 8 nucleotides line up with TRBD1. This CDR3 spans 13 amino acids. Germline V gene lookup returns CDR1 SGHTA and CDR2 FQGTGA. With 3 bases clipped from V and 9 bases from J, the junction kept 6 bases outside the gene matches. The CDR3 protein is CASSLDREGQAFF. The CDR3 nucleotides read TGTGCCAGCAGCTTGGACAGGGAGGGACAAGCTTTCTTT.

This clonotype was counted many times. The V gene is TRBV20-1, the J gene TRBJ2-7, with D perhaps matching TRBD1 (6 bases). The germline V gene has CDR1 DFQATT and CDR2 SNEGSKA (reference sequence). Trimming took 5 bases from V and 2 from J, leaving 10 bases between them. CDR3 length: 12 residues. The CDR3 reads CSAPDRTYEQYF. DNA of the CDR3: TGCAGTGCTCCGGACAGAACCTACGAGCAGTACTTC.

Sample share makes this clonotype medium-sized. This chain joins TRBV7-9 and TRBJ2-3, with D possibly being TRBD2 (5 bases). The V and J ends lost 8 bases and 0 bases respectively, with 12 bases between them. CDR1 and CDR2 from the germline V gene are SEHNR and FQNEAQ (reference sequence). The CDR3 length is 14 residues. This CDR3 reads CASASRGSTDTQYF. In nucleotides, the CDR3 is TGTGCCAGCGCATCCCGCGGGAGCACAGATACGCAGTATTTT. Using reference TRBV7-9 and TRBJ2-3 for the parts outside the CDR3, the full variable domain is DTGVSQNPRHKITKRGQNVTFRCDPISEHNRLYWYRQTLGQGPEFLTYFQNEAQLEKSRLLSDRFSAERPKGSFSTLEIQRTEQGDSAMYLCASASRGSTDTQYFGPGTRLTVL.

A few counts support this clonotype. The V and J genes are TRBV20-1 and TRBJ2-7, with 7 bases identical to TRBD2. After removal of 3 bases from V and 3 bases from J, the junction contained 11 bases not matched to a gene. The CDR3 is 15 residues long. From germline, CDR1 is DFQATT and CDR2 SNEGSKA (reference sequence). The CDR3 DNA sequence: TGCAGTGCTAGTAGCCCGGGAGGCTTCCTCTACGAGCAGTACTTC. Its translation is CSASSPGGFLYEQYF.

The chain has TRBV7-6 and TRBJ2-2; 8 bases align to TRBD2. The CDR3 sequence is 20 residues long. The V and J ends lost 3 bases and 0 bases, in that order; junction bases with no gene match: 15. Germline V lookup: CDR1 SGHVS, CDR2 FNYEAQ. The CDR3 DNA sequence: TGTGCCAGCAGCTTCGCCGCGGGAGGCCTCTACACACCGAACACCGGGGAGCTGTTTTTT. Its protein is CASSFAAGGLYTPNTGELFF.

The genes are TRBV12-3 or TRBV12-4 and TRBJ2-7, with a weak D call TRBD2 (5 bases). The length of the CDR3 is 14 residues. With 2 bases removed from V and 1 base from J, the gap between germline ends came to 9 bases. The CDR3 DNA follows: TGTGCCAGCAGTTTAAACGGCGGGTCCTACGAGCAGTACTTC. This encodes CASSLNGGSYEQYF.

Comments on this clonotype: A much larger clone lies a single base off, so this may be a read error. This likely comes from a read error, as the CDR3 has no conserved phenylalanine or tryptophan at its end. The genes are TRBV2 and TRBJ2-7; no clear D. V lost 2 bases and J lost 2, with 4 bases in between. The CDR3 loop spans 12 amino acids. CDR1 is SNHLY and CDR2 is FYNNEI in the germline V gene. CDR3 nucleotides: TGTGCCAGCAGTGAAAAAACCTACGAGCAGTACCTC. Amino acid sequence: CASSEKTYEQYL.

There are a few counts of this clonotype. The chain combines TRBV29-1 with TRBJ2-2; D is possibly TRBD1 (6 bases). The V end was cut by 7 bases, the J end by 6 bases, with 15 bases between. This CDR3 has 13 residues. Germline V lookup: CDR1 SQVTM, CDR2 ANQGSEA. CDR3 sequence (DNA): TGCAGCGGTTACACGGGACAAGCCGGGGAGCTGTTTTTT. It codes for CSGYTGQAGELFF.

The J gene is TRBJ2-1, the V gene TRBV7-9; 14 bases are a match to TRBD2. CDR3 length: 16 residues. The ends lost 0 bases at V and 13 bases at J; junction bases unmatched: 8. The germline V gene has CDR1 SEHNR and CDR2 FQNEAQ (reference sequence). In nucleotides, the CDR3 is TGTGCCAGCAGCTTAGCGGCCGGGACTAGCGGGAGAACCCAGTTCTTC. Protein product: CASSLAAGTSGRTQFF.

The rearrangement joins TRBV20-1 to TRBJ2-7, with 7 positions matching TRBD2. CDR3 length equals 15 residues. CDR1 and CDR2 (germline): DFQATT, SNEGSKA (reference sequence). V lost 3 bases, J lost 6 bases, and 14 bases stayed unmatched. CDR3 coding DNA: TGCAGTGCTAGGTCAGGCGCGGGAGTCCCGCGCGAGCAGTACTTC. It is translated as CSARSGAGVPREQYF.

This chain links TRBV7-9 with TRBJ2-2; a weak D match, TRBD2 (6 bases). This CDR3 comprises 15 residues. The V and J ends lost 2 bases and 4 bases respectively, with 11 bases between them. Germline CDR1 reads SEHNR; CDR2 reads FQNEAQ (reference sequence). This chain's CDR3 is CASSLIRTTTGELFF. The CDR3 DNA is TGTGCCAGCAGCTTAATTAGGACTACCACCGGGGAGCTGTTTTTT.

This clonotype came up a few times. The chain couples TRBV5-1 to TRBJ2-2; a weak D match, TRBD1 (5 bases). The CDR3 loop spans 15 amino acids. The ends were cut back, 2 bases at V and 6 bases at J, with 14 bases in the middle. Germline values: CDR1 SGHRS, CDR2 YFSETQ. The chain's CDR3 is CASSFSLQGAGELFF. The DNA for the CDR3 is TGCGCCAGCAGCTTCTCCCTCCAAGGGGCCGGGGAGCTGTTTTTT.

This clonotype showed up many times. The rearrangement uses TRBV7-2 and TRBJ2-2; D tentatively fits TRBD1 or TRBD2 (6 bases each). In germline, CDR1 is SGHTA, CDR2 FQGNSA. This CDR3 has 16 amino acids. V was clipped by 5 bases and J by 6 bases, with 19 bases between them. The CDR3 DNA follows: TGTGCCAGCAGCGGGAACAGGGCGTCGGGGGCCGGGGAGCTGTTTTTT. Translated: CASSGNRASGAGELFF.

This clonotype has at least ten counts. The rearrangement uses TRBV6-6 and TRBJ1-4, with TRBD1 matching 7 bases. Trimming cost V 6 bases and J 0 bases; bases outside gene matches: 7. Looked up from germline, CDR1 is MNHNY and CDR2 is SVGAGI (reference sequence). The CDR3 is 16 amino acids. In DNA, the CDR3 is TGTGCCAGCAGCCGCCGGACAGGCGCAACTAATGAAAAACTGTTTTTT. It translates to CASSRRTGATNEKLFF.

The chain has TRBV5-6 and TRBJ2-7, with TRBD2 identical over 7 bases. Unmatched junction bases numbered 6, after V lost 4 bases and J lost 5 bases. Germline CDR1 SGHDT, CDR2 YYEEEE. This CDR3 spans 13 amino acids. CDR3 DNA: TGTGCCAGCAGCCCCCAAGCGGGACACGAGCAGTACTTC. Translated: CASSPQAGHEQYF.

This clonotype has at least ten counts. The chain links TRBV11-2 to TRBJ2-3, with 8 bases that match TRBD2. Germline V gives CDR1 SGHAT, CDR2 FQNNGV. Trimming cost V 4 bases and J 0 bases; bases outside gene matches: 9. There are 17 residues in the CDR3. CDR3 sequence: CASSSGRLALSTDTQYF. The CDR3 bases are TGTGCCAGCAGCTCCGGGAGACTAGCGCTGAGCACAGATACGCAGTATTTT.

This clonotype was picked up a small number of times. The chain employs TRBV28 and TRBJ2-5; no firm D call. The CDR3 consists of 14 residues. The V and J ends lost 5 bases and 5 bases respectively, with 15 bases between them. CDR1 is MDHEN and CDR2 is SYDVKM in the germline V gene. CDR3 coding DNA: TGTGCCAGCAGTCCGTCCCGGCTTATCGAGACCCAGTACTTC. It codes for CASSPSRLIETQYF. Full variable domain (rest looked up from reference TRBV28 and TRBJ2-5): DVKVTQSSRYLVKRTGEKVFLECVQDMDHENMFWYRQDPGLGLRLIYFSYDVKMKEKGDIPEGYSVSREKKERFSLILESASTNQTSMYLCASSPSRLIETQYFGPGTRLLVL.

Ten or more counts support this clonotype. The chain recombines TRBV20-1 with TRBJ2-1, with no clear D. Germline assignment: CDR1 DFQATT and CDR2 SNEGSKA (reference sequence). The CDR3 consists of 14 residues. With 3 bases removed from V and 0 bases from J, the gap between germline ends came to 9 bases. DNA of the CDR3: TGCAGTGCTAGGACACACCCCTCCTACAATGAGCAGTTCTTC. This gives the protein CSARTHPSYNEQFF.

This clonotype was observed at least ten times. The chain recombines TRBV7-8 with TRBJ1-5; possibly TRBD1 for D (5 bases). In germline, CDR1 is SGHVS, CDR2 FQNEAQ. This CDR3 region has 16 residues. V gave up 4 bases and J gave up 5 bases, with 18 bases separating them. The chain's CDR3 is CASSSRGMGTDQPQHF. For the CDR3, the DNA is TGTGCCAGCAGCTCAAGGGGAATGGGCACGGATCAGCCCCAGCATTTT.

The CDR3 loop is CASRGGRAEAFF. DNA of the CDR3: TGTGCCAGCAGGGGGGGGAGGGCTGAAGCTTTCTTT. The chain has TRBV12-3 or TRBV12-4 and TRBJ1-1; D is perhaps TRBD1 (5 bases). This CDR3 contains 12 residues. V was clipped by 6 bases and J by 6 bases, with 11 bases between them.

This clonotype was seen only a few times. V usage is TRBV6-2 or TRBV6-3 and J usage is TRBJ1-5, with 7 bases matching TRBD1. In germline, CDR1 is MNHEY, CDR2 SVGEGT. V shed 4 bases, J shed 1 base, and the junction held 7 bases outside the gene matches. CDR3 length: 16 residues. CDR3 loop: CASSSVTGSSNQPQHF. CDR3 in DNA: TGTGCCAGCAGTTCCGTGACAGGGTCCAGCAATCAGCCCCAGCATTTT.

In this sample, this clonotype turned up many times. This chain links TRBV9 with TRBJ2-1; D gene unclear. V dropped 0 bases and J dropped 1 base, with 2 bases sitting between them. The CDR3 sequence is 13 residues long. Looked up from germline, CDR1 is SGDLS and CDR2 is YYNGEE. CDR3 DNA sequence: TGTGCCAGCAGCGTAGGGTCCTACAATGAGCAGTTCTTC. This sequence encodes CASSVGSYNEQFF. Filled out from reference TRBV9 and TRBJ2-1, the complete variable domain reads DSGVTQTPKHLITATGQRVTLRCSPRSGDLSVYWYQQSLDQGLQFLIQYYNGEERAKGNILERFSAQQFPDLHSELNLSSLELGDSALYFCASSVGSYNEQFFGPGTRLTVL.

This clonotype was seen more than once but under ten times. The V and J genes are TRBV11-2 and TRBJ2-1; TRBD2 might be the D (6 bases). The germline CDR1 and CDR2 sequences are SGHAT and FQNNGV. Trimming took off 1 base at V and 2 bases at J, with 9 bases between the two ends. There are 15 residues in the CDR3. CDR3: CASSLAGETYNEQFF. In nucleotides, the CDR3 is TGTGCCAGCAGCTTAGCGGGAGAGACCTACAATGAGCAGTTCTTC.